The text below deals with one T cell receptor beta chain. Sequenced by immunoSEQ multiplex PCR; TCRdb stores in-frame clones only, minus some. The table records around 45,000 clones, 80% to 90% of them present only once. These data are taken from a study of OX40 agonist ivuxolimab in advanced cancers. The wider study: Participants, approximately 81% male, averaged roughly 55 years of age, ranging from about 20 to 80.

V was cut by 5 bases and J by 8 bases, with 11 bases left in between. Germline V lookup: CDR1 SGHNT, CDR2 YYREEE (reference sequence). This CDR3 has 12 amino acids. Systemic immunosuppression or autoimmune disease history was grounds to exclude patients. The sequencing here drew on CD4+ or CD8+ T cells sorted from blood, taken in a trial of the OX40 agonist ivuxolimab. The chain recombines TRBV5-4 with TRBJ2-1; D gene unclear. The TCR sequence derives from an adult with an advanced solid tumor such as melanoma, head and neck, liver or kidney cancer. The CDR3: CASSFGSDEQFF. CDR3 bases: TGTGCCAGCAGTTTTGGGTCAGATGAGCAGTTCTTC.